This entry is about one T cell receptor (beta chain). The data derive from a study of blood T cell repertoires in COVID-19. Study at large: Nucleic acid was either cDNA or gDNA, and it came from T cells, B-cell-depleted T cells, or PBMCs.

Germline lookup yields CDR1 SGHVS and CDR2 FQNEAQ. After removal of 0 bases from V and 6 bases from J, the junction contained 8 bases not matched to a gene. The CDR3 is 17 residues long. The repertoire was sequenced with immunoSEQ multiplex PCR; TCRdb's copy has only in-frame clones and lacks some. The profile shows roughly 220,000 clones, around 83% of them singletons. The receptor's source is a woman in her forties or fifties with COVID-19, enrolled during active disease. The specimen sequenced was peripheral blood. The rearrangement uses TRBV7-8 and TRBJ1-6, with TRBD1 matching 7 bases. CDR3 bases: TGTGCCAGCAGCTTAGCGCGACAGGGCCTTTCTAATTCACCCCTCCACTTT. Translation: CASSLARQGLSNSPLHF.